The source of this TCR beta chain is a study of shared clonotypes between healthy human individuals. The study, taken as a whole, reports: Blood was the sole source, and tissue repertoires probably differ. Lower generation probabilities were found for non-shared clonotypes than for those shared by all four donors. Rarefaction analysis demonstrated incomplete sorted-subset sequencing notwithstanding large depth.

CDR3 size: 16 residues. Trimming shortened V by 1 base and J by 8 bases, and 18 bases separated the two germline ends. Germline-derived CDR1 and CDR2 are LGHNT and FRNRAP. Note on this clone: Its antigen is still unknown.

Some clones are missing from TCRdb's copy, which holds only in-frame ones; the method was immunoSEQ multiplex PCR. This sample has approximately 2.1 million clones, with 85% to 95% found just once. This TCR came from a man aged 18-30 years in good health. Some clones in this sample may be carry-over from other donors' samples. The rearrangement uses TRBV12-5 and TRBJ2-1; D is uncertain. Sequenced: naive CD4+ T cells from PBMCs. Subset denoted: CD45RA+ positively selected. As DNA, the CDR3 is TGTGCTAGTGGTTTGGGCGGAAGTATCGAGGCCCATGAGCAGTTCTTC. It yields the protein CASGLGGSIEAHEQFF.